Presented here are 15 T cell receptor beta chains from one specimen sequenced in a study of blood T cell repertoires in COVID-19. The protocol was immunoSEQ multiplex PCR, while the TCRdb copy is restricted to in-frame clones and leaves out a portion. The sample holds a few hundred thousand clones, approximately 89% seen once. Sequencing used peripheral blood. Receptor source: a woman aged 25 to 39 with COVID-19, enrolled during active disease.

The table lists this clone with a count of one. In DNA, the CDR3 is TGTGCCAGCAGCCCGGACAGGATTAATGAAAAACTGTTTTTT. Its protein product is CASSPDRINEKLFF. The chain recombines TRBV5-4 with TRBJ1-4, with 7 positions matching TRBD1. This CDR3 has 14 residues. The V segment lost 4 bases and the J segment 4 bases; nucleotides outside the gene matches: 4. Germline V gene sequence: CDR1 SGHNT, CDR2 YYREEE (reference sequence).

The chain carries TRBV4-1 and TRBJ2-2; 7 bases match TRBD1. The ends lost 2 bases at V and 3 bases at J; junction bases unmatched: 12. This CDR3 has 18 amino acids. CDR1 MGHRA and CDR2 YSYEKL come from the germline V gene. CDR3 in amino acids: CASSQFGTERLYTGELFF. CDR3 DNA: TGCGCCAGCAGCCAATTCGGGACAGAGCGATTATACACCGGGGAGCTGTTTTTT.

The rearrangement links TRBV5-6 to TRBJ1-2, with 8 bases matching TRBD1. The V and J ends lost 0 bases and 3 bases, in that order; junction bases with no gene match: 4. The CDR3 has 15 amino acids. CDR1 is SGHDT and CDR2 is YYEEEE in the germline V gene. The CDR3 DNA is TGTGCCAGCAGCTTGGCCAGGACAGGGCACTATGGCTACACCTTC. The encoded protein is CASSLARTGHYGYTF.

The sample holds one count of this clone. The chain employs TRBV18 and TRBJ2-2, with D possibly matching TRBD2 (6 bases). Trimming cost V 1 base and J 2 bases, with 8 bases left between them. Germline V gene data show CDR1 as KGHSH and CDR2 as LQKENI. This CDR3 is built from 15 residues. The CDR3 loop reads CASSPQRVNTGELFF. CDR3 bases: TGTGCCAGCTCACCACAGCGGGTTAACACCGGGGAGCTGTTTTTT.

This clone was detected a few times. The J gene is TRBJ2-1, the V gene TRBV6-4; TRBD1 is a possible D gene (6 bases). Germline V CDR1 and CDR2: MRHNA, SNTAGT. The CDR3 has 17 residues. The ends were cut back, 2 bases at V and 0 bases at J, with 14 bases in the middle. This CDR3 is CASSDLQQGSSYNEQFF. The CDR3 DNA sequence: TGTGCCAGCAGTGACCTTCAACAGGGCAGCTCCTACAATGAGCAGTTCTTC.

The chain employs TRBV14 and TRBJ2-1, with 7 bases identical to TRBD1. The CDR3 is made up of 16 amino acids. Germline-derived CDR1 and CDR2 are SGHDN and FVKESK. With 1 base clipped from V and 5 bases from J, the junction kept 8 bases outside the gene matches. Here the CDR3 DNA reads TGTGCCAGCAGCCAAGGGGTGCGACAGGGCGACAATGAGCAGTTCTTC. Protein sequence: CASSQGVRQGDNEQFF.

The rearrangement joins TRBV27 to TRBJ1-5; TRBD1 might be the D (5 bases). V gave up 5 bases and J gave up 2 bases, with 10 bases separating them. This CDR3 is 14 amino acids long. Germline V lookup: CDR1 MNHEY, CDR2 SMNVEV (reference sequence). CDR3 amino acids: CASSLRGGNQPQHF. CDR3 DNA: TGTGCCAGCAGTCTCCGGGGGGGCAATCAGCCCCAGCATTTT.

The chain has TRBV28 and TRBJ1-2; 7 nucleotides agree with TRBD1. This CDR3 comprises 15 residues. The germline CDR1 and CDR2 sequences are MDHEN and SYDVKM. V was clipped by 2 bases and J by 8 bases; unmatched bases: 11. CDR3 in DNA: TGTGCCAGCAGTTTAATAGGCGGAGGGGGCGTGGGCTACACCTTC. Its protein product is CASSLIGGGGVGYTF.

This clone was picked up a small number of times. Different DNA sequences within this sample yield the same CDR3. The CDR3 spells CASSLNSYEQYF. The CDR3 bases are TGTGCCAGCAGCTTGAACTCATACGAGCAGTACTTC. The V and J genes are TRBV5-6 and TRBJ2-7; D gene ambiguous. V lost 1 base and J 4 bases, leaving 6 bases between the germline ends. This CDR3 region has 12 residues. Germline assignment: CDR1 SGHDT and CDR2 YYEEEE.

The V and J genes are TRBV28 and TRBJ1-1; TRBD1 aligns across 7 bases. The CDR3 totals 14 residues. Germline assignment: CDR1 MDHEN and CDR2 SYDVKM. With V trimmed by 6 bases and J by 3 bases, 7 bases remained unmatched. The CDR3 DNA sequence: TGTGCCAGCAGGCTACAGGGGTGGGACACTGAAGCTTTCTTT. Its protein product is CASRLQGWDTEAFF.

The rearrangement joins TRBV11-3 to TRBJ2-3, with a possible D match to TRBD2 (5 bases). Germline lookup yields CDR1 SGHNT and CDR2 YENEEA. V was cut by 2 bases and J by 7 bases, with 10 bases left in between. The CDR3 spans 13 residues. CDR3 sequence: CASSLRTAYTQYF. The CDR3 DNA reads as TGTGCCAGCAGCTTACGGACTGCTTATACGCAGTATTTT.

A few counts support this clone. For the CDR3, the DNA is TGCAGTGCTAGTCCCCGGGACAGGGAGATTGAAAAACTGTTTTTT. It encodes CSASPRDREIEKLFF. This chain uses TRBV20-1 with TRBJ1-4; 9 bases are shared with TRBD1. The CDR3 loop spans 15 amino acids. The germline CDR1 and CDR2 sequences are DFQATT and SNEGSKA (reference sequence). V trimming: 3 bases; J trimming: 7 bases; junction bases outside the gene matches: 9.

V is TRBV6-5 and J is TRBJ2-5; D is uncertain. The CDR3 is 10 residues long. V lost 8 bases and J lost 3, with 4 bases in between. CDR1 and CDR2 (germline): MNHEY, SVGAGI. CDR3 region: CASPKETQYF. The CDR3 DNA reads TGTGCCAGCCCAAAAGAGACCCAGTACTTC.

The J gene is TRBJ2-7, the V gene TRBV10-1; D gene unclear. Looked up from germline, CDR1 is WNHNN and CDR2 is SYGVQD (reference sequence). The CDR3 runs 13 residues. V lost 6 bases, J lost 6 bases, and 15 bases lay in between. CDR3 coding DNA: TGCGCCAGCAGGGCTCTCAAGAGAGGCGAGCAGTACGTC. It encodes CASRALKRGEQYV.

V gene TRBV28 combines with J gene TRBJ2-3, with 14 bases aligning to TRBD2. The germline CDR1 and CDR2 sequences are MDHEN and SYDVKM. The CDR3 is made up of 16 amino acids. V lost 5 bases to trimming and J lost 4 bases; unmatched junction nucleotides: 5. The CDR3 loop is CASSPRGLAGADTQYF. For the CDR3, the DNA is TGTGCCAGCAGTCCACGGGGACTAGCGGGGGCAGATACGCAGTATTTT.